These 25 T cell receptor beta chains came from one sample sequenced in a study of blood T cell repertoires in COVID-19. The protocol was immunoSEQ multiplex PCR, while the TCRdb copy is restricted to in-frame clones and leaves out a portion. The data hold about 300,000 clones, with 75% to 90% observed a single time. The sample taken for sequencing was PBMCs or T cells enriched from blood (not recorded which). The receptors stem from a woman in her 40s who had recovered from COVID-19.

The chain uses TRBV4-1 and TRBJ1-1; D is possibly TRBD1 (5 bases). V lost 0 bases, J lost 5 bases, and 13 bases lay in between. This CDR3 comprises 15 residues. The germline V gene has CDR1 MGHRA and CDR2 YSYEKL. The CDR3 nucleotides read TGCGCCAGCAGCCAAGACCACCACCGGGGGACTGAAGCTTTCTTT. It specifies CASSQDHHRGTEAFF.

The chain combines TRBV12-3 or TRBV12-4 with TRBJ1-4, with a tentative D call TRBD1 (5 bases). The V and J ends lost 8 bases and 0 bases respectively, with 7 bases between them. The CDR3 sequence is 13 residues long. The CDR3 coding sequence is TGTGCCAGCTCGACAGCAACTAATGAAAAACTGTTTTTT. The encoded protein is CASSTATNEKLFF.

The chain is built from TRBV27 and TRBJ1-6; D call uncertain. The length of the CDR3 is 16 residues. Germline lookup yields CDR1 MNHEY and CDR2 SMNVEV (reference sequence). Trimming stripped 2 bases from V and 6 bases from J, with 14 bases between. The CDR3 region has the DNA TGTGCCAGCAGTTTAGCCCCCGGGATCGGTAATTCACCCCTCCACTTT. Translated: CASSLAPGIGNSPLHF.

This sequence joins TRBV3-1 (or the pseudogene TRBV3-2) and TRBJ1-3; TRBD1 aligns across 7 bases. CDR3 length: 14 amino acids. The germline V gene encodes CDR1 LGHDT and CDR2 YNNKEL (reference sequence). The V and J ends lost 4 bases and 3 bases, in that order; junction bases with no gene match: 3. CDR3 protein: CASSRQGNGNTIYF. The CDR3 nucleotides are TGTGCCAGCAGCCGACAGGGCAATGGAAACACCATATATTTT.

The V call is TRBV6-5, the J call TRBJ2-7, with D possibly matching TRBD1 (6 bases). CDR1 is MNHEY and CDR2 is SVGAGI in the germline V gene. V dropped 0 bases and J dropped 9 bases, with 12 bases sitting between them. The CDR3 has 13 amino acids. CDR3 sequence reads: CASSYSGQSGQYF. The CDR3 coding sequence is TGTGCCAGCAGTTACTCTGGACAGTCAGGGCAGTACTTC.

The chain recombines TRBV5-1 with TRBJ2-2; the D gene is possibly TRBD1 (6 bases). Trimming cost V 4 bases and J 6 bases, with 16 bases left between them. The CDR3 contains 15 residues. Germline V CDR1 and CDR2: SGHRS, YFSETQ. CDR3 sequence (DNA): TGCGCCAGCAGCAACGGGACAATTGGGCCCGGGGAGCTGTTTTTT. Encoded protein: CASSNGTIGPGELFF.

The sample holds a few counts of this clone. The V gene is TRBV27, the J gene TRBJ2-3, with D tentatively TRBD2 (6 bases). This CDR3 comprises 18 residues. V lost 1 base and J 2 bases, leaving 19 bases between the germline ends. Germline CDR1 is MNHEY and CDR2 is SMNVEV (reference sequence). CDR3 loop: CASSLLAVGRRTTDTQYF. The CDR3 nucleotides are TGTGCCAGCAGTTTATTAGCGGTTGGGAGAAGAACCACAGATACGCAGTATTTT.

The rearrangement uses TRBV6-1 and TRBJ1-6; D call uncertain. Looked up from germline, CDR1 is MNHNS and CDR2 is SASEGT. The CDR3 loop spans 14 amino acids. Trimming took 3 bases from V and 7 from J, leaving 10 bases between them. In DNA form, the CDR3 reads TGTGCCAGCAGTGATAAGCTCCGGAATTCACCCCTCCACTTT. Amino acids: CASSDKLRNSPLHF.

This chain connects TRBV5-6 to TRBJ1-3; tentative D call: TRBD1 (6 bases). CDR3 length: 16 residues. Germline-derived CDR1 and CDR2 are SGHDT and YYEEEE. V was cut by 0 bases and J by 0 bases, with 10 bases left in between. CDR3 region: CASSLGARGSGNTIYF. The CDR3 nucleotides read TGTGCCAGCAGCTTGGGAGCCAGGGGCTCTGGAAACACCATATATTTT.

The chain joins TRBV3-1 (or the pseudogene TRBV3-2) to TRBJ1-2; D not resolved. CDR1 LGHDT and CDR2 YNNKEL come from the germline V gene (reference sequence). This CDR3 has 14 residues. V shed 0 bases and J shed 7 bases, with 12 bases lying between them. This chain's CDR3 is CASSQDQLLGGYTF. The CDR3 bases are TGTGCCAGCAGCCAAGATCAACTACTGGGTGGCTACACCTTC.

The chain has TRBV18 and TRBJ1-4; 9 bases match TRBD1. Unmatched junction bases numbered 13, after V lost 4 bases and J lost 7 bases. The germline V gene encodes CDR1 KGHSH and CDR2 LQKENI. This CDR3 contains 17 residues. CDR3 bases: TGTGCCAGCTCACTAACGACTATACAGGGGGCAGGTGAAAAACTGTTTTTT. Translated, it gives CASSLTTIQGAGEKLFF.

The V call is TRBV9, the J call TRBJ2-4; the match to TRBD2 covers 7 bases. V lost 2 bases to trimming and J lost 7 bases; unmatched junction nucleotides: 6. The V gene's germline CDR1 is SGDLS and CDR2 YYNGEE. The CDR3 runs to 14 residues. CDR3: CASSVGAGNNIQYF. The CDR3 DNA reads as TGTGCCAGCAGCGTTGGAGCGGGAAACAACATTCAGTACTTC.

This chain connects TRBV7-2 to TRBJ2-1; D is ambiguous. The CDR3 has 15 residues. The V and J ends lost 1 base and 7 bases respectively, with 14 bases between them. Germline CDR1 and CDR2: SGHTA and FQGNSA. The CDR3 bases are TGTGCCAGCAGCTTAGGGAGCTCGGAGCTGAATGAGCAGTTCTTC. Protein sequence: CASSLGSSELNEQFF.

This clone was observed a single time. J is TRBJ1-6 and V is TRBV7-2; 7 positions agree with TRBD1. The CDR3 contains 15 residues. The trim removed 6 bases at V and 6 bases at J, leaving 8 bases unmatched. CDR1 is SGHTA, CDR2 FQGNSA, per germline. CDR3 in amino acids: CASRGTGTANSPLHF. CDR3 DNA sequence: TGTGCCAGCAGGGGGACCGGGACAGCTAATTCACCCCTCCACTTT.

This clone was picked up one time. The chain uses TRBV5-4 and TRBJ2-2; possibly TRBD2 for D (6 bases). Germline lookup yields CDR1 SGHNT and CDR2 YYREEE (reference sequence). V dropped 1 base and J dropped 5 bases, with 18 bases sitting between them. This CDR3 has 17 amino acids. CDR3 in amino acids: CASSLPGGEVGTGELFF. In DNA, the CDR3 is TGTGCCAGCAGCTTGCCTGGCGGGGAAGTTGGAACCGGGGAGCTGTTTTTT.

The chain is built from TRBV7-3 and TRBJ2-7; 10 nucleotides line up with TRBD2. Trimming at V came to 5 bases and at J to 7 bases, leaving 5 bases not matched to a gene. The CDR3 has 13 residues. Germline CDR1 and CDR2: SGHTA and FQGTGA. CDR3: CASSQGAGGEQYF. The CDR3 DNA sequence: TGTGCCAGCAGCCAGGGAGCGGGAGGGGAGCAGTACTTC.

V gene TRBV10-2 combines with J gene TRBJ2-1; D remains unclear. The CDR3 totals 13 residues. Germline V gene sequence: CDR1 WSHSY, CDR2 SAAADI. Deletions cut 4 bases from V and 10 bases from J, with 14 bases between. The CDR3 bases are TGCGCCAGCAGTGCCCTTTCCGGGTACGAGCAGTTCTTC. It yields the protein CASSALSGYEQFF.

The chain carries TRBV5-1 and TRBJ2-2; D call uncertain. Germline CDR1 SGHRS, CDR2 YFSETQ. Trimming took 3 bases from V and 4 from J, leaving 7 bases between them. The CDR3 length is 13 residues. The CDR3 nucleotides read TGCGCCAGCAGCTCACAAAGCACCGGGGAGCTGTTTTTT. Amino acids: CASSSQSTGELFF.

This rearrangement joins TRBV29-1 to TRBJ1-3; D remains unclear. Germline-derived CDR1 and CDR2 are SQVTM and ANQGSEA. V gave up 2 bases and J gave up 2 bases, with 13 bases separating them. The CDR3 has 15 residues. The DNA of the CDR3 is TGCAGCGTTGAAACTCTTATCGGGGCTGGAAACACCATATATTTT. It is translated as CSVETLIGAGNTIYF.

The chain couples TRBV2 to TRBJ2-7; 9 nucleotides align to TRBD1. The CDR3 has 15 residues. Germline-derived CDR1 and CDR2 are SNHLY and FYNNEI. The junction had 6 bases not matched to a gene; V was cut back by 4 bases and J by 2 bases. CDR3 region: CASSAYRGLTYEQYF. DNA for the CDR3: TGTGCCAGCAGTGCTTACAGGGGGCTGACCTACGAGCAGTACTTC.

This CDR3 reads CSASRPQDIRGYTF. CDR3 in DNA: TGCAGTGCTAGTAGACCCCAGGACATAAGGGGCTACACCTTC. The chain links TRBV20-1 to TRBJ1-2; D may be TRBD1 (5 bases). Trimming removed 3 bases from V and 8 bases from J, with 19 bases in between. The CDR3 has 14 residues. In germline, CDR1 is DFQATT, CDR2 SNEGSKA (reference sequence).

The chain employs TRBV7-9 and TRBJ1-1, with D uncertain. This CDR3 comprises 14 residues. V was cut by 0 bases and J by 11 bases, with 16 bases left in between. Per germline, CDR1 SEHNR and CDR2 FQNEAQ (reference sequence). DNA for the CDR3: TGTGCCAGCAGCTTAGCGCACTCAGGTACAAGGGCTTTCTTT. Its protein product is CASSLAHSGTRAFF.

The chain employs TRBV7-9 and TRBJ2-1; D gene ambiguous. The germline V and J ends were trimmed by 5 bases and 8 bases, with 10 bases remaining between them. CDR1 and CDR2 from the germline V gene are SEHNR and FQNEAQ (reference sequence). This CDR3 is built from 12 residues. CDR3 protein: CASSPSSHEQFF. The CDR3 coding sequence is TGTGCCAGCAGCCCTTCGTCCCATGAGCAGTTCTTC.

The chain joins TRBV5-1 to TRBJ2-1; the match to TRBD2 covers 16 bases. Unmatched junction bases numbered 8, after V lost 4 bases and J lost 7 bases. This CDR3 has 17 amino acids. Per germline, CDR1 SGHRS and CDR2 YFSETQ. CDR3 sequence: CASSGAGTSGGANEQFF. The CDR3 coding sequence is TGCGCCAGCAGCGGAGCCGGGACTAGCGGGGGGGCGAATGAGCAGTTCTTC. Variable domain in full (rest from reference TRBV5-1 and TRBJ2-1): KAGVTQTPRYLIKTRGQQVTLSCSPISGHRSVSWYQQTPGQGLQFLFEYFSETQRNKGNFPGRFSGRQFSNSRSEMNVSTLELGDSALYLCASSGAGTSGGANEQFFGPGTRLTVL.

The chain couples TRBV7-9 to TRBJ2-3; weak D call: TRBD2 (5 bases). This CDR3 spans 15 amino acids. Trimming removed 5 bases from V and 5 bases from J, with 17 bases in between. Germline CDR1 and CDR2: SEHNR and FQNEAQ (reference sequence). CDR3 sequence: CASSIRRGKIDTQYF. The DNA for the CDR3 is TGTGCCAGCAGCATACGACGGGGAAAGATAGATACGCAGTATTTT.